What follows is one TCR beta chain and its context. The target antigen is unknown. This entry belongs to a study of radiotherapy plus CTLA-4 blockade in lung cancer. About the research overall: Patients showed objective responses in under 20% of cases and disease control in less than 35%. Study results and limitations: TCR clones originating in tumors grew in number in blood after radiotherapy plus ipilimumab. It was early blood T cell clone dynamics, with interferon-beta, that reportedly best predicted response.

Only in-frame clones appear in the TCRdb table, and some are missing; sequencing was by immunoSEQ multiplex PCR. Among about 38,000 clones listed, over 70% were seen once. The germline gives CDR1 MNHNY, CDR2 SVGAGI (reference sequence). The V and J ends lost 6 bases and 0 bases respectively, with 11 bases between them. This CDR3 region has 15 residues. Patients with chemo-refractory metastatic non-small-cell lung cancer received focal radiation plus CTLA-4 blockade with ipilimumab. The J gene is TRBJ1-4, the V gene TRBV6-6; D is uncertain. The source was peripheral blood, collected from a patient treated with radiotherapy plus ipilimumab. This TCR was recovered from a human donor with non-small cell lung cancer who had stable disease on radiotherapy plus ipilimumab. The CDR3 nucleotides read TGTGCCAGCAGCACGAATATCGCAACTAATGAAAAACTGTTTTTT. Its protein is CASSTNIATNEKLFF.